This entry concerns a single TCR beta chain. A multiplex PCR was run with 60 Vbeta primers and 13 Jbeta primers. Here immunoSEQ multiplex PCR was the method, and the copy in TCRdb shows in-frame clones only, minus some. The sample has 74,000 or so clones; 77% are singletons. The data are from a study of cytomegalovirus exposure and HLA in healthy donors. Germline V CDR1 and CDR2: SQVTM, ANQGSEA. CDR3 size: 13 residues. The chain employs TRBV29-1 and TRBJ2-4; D perhaps matches TRBD1 (6 bases). Gene TRBJ2-1 matches the end of the DNA better, so the J call may be wrong. The sample taken for sequencing was PBMCs. The TCR originated in a man aged 50 or older in good health and CMV-seropositive. The CDR3 nucleotides are TGCAGCGTTCGGGAAGGCGCCGGGGACATTCAGTTCTTC. Amino acid sequence: CSVREGAGDIQFF.